A single sample gave rise to the 5 T cell receptor beta chains below, sequenced in a study of blood T cell repertoires in COVID-19. Using immunoSEQ multiplex PCR, the repertoire was profiled, and TCRdb retains in-frame clones only, with some absent. Altogether under 200,000 clones are present, about 89% being singletons, with the ten largest covering under 3.5%. The sequenced material came from peripheral blood. These receptors came from a man between 65 and 85 years old with acute or convalescent COVID-19.

The CDR3 DNA reads as TGTGCCAGCAGTGTGGGGGGGACAGGGTTCTCTGGAAACACCATATATTTT. This translates into CASSVGGTGFSGNTIYF. The J gene is TRBJ1-3, the V gene TRBV28; 9 bases line up with TRBD1. Per the germline V gene, CDR1 is MDHEN and CDR2 is SYDVKM. The length of the CDR3 is 17 residues. Unmatched junction bases numbered 8, after V lost 5 bases and J lost 0 bases.

V usage is TRBV7-9 and J usage is TRBJ1-4; TRBD1 agrees at 9 bases. There are 17 residues in the CDR3. J gave up 0 bases and V 4 bases, and 6 bases lay outside the gene matches. Germline lookup yields CDR1 SEHNR and CDR2 FQNEAQ (reference sequence). CDR3 region: CASSSWGTGTTNEKLFF. DNA of the CDR3: TGTGCCAGCAGCTCGTGGGGGACAGGGACAACTAATGAAAAACTGTTTTTT.

V usage is TRBV12-3 or TRBV12-4 and J usage is TRBJ2-5; D gene unclear. The CDR3 is 13 residues long. Trimming pared 1 base from V and 1 base from J, leaving 4 bases between. CDR3 DNA: TGTGCCAGCAGTTTAGGCAGCCAAGAGACCCAGTACTTC. Translated: CASSLGSQETQYF.

The V gene is TRBV4-3, the J gene TRBJ1-4; D is perhaps TRBD1 (5 bases). V shed 5 bases and J shed 8 bases, with 15 bases lying between them. Germline CDR1 is LGHNA and CDR2 is YSLEER. This CDR3 spans 14 amino acids. CDR3 residues: CASSKGRNLEKLFF. The CDR3 nucleotides read TGCGCCAGCAGCAAGGGGAGGAATTTAGAAAAACTGTTTTTT.

CDR3 bases: TGCAGCGCCTCGGGACAGGGGGGATTCGGTGGCTACACCTTC. Translated, it gives CSASGQGGFGGYTF. This chain uses TRBV29-1 with TRBJ1-2, with 11 bases aligning to TRBD1. The junction had 11 bases not matched to a gene; V was cut back by 7 bases and J by 7 bases. CDR1 is SQVTM and CDR2 is ANQGSEA in the germline V gene. The CDR3 has 14 residues.